This TCR beta chain came from a study of cytomegalovirus exposure and HLA in healthy donors. Study in general: An earlier analysis identified more than 95 million unique TCR beta sequences in 170 million or so T cells. Study conclusions and caveats: While the bulk of TCR sequences proved rare, some public TCRs turned up in many donors. Later genetic work tied a missense DCLRE1C variant to beta-chain V and J trimming.

Primers included in the PCR were 60 Vbeta and 13 Jbeta primers. Measured with immunoSEQ multiplex PCR; TCRdb has only the in-frame clones, and not every one. This sample carries roughly 120,000 clones, 65% to 75% of them seen once, and the ten largest clones take 4% to 5%. This clone has just a few counts. What it recognizes is unknown. The sample was PBMCs. The origin of this receptor is a woman in her 50s in good health and CMV-seropositive.

The CDR3 nucleotides read TGTGCCAGCAGCTGGTCTAGCGGGTGGGAGCAGTACTTC. It codes for CASSWSSGWEQYF. This chain links TRBV5-4 with TRBJ2-7; 8 bases fit TRBD2. CDR3 size: 13 residues. Germline V CDR1 and CDR2: SGHNT, YYREEE (reference sequence). The V gene end was trimmed by 3 bases and the J gene end by 7 bases; junction bases not matched to a gene: 6. The variable domain in full, with the rest retrieved from reference TRBV5-4 and TRBJ2-7, is ETGVTQSPTHLIKTRGQQVTLRCSSQSGHNTVSWYQQALGQGPQFIFQYYREEENGRGNFPPRFSGLQFPNYSSELNVNALELDDSALYLCASSWSSGWEQYFGPGTRLTVT.